Below are 30 T cell receptor beta chains sequenced from a single sample in a study of beta chain features in type 1 diabetes. Regarding the study as a whole: Moderate but significant shortening of TCRB CDR3s was recorded in all four CD4+ subsets from Type 1 diabetes patients.

Which antigens these TCRs recognize remains unknown. Investigators reverse transcribed all isolated RNA, so they sequenced expressed TCRB transcripts. Only in-frame clones appear in the TCRdb table, and some are missing; sequencing was by immunoSEQ multiplex PCR. This table holds about 650,000 clones, 9.5% to 15% found once. Sequencing was done on a sample of naive CD4+ T cells from blood. The receptor source for this set is a young man with type 1 diabetes.

A few counts support this clone. The rearrangement links TRBV4-2 to TRBJ1-6; the D gene is possibly TRBD1 (6 bases). Trimming pared 0 bases from V and 8 bases from J, leaving 17 bases between. This CDR3 is 17 amino acids long. Per the germline V gene, CDR1 is LGHNA and CDR2 is YNFKEQ. The CDR3 nucleotides are TGTGCCAGCAGCCAAGATTCTGCCGGGACACCAGATTCACCCCTCCACTTT. This gives the protein CASSQDSAGTPDSPLHF.

This chain joins TRBV29-1 and TRBJ2-1; 11 bases map to TRBD2. The length of the CDR3 is 15 residues. V was pared by 1 base and J by 10 bases, with 9 bases of the junction left unmatched. The germline CDR1 and CDR2 sequences are SQVTM and ANQGSEA. CDR3 sequence (DNA): TGCAGCGTTGAAGGTATTAGCGGGGGGGCCCGAGAGCAGTTCTTC. Its translation: CSVEGISGGAREQFF.

This clone was counted between two and nine times. CDR3: CASSSGPHSYEQYF. For the CDR3, the DNA is TGTGCCAGCAGCTCGGGACCGCACTCCTACGAGCAGTACTTC. This chain uses TRBV7-2 with TRBJ2-7; D assignment may be TRBD1 or TRBD2 (5 bases each). The germline V and J ends were trimmed by 4 bases and 0 bases, with 10 bases remaining between them. The CDR3 is 14 amino acids. Germline loops: CDR1 SGHTA, CDR2 FQGNSA.

This clone was observed a handful of times. The sample carries other DNA sequences with the same CDR3. The chain employs TRBV11-2 and TRBJ2-1, with TRBD1 as a possible D gene (5 bases). This CDR3 has 13 residues. With 0 bases removed from V and 7 bases from J, the gap between germline ends came to 7 bases. The V gene's germline CDR1 is SGHAT and CDR2 FQNNGV. Here the CDR3 reads CASSLDRDNEQFF. CDR3 DNA sequence: TGTGCCAGCAGCTTAGACAGGGATAATGAGCAGTTCTTC. The full variable domain, with the rest looked up from reference TRBV11-2 and TRBJ2-1, is EAGVAQSPRYKIIEKRQSVAFWCNPISGHATLYWYQQILGQGPKLLIQFQNNGVVDDSQLPKDRFSAERLKGVDSTLKIQPAKLEDSAVYLCASSLDRDNEQFFGPGTRLTVL.

The chain employs TRBV6-1 and TRBJ1-2, with 11 bases that match TRBD1. The CDR3 spans 17 residues. Germline V gene sequence: CDR1 MNHNS, CDR2 SASEGT. The V and J ends lost 0 bases and 4 bases, in that order; junction bases with no gene match: 7. Here the CDR3 DNA reads TGTGCCAGCAGTGAAGCGCTGGGACAGGGGGTCGGCTATGGCTACACCTTC. This translates into CASSEALGQGVGYGYTF.

CDR3 loop: CASSQGDRAAAGTQETQYF. The CDR3 bases are TGTGCCAGCAGCCAGGGGGACAGGGCAGCAGCGGGGACACAAGAGACCCAGTACTTC. The chain has TRBV4-2 and TRBJ2-5; 9 bases are a match to TRBD1. CDR1 LGHNA and CDR2 YNFKEQ come from the germline V gene. This CDR3 is 19 amino acids long. J lost 2 bases, V lost 3 bases, and 16 bases had no gene match.

The chain couples TRBV9 to TRBJ1-3; D unresolved. The CDR3 length is 17 residues. The V and J ends lost 0 bases and 0 bases respectively, with 13 bases between them. Germline CDR1 reads SGDLS; CDR2 reads YYNGEE. CDR3 coding DNA: TGTGCCAGCAGCGTAGATGGAGGAGAGGGCTCTGGAAACACCATATATTTT. Its translation: CASSVDGGEGSGNTIYF.

V and J are TRBV6-5 and TRBJ2-7, with 8 bases aligning to TRBD1. Germline trimming cut 5 bases from V and 4 bases from J; bases unmatched to any gene: 7. Germline assignment: CDR1 MNHEY and CDR2 SVGAGI. This CDR3 has 14 amino acids. This chain's CDR3 is CASSQRDRWYEQYF. CDR3 DNA: TGTGCCAGCAGTCAGAGGGACAGGTGGTACGAGCAGTACTTC.

This clone showed up just a few times. Within the sample, other DNA sequences also encode this same CDR3. The chain joins TRBV7-2 to TRBJ2-7; D is tentatively TRBD1 or TRBD2 (6 bases each). CDR1 SGHTA and CDR2 FQGNSA come from the germline V gene. The CDR3 runs 14 residues. The ends were cut back, 2 bases at V and 1 base at J, with 9 bases in the middle. CDR3 nucleotide sequence: TGTGCCAGCAGCTTAACGGGGGCATCCTACGAGCAGTACTTC. As protein: CASSLTGASYEQYF.

The chain uses TRBV7-2 and TRBJ2-5; TRBD2 agrees at 9 bases. Germline V gene data show CDR1 as SGHTA and CDR2 as FQGNSA. With 4 bases clipped from V and 5 bases from J, the junction kept 2 bases outside the gene matches. The CDR3 has 13 amino acids. CDR3 loop: CASSWTSEETQYF. The CDR3, as DNA: TGTGCCAGCAGCTGGACTAGCGAGGAGACCCAGTACTTC.

This clone came up a few times. The chain carries TRBV6-5 and TRBJ1-1; the match to TRBD1 covers 11 bases. The CDR3 sequence is 16 residues long. J gave up 4 bases and V 4 bases, and 8 bases lay outside the gene matches. Germline CDR1 reads MNHEY; CDR2 reads SVGAGI. DNA for the CDR3: TGTGCCAGCAGTTGGAGGACAGGGGGCTCTTTCACTGAAGCTTTCTTT. It encodes CASSWRTGGSFTEAFF.

Only a few counts were recorded for this clone. V and J are TRBV25-1 and TRBJ1-4; D is uncertain. Germline CDR1 MGHDK, CDR2 SYGVNS. The V end was cut by 7 bases, the J end by 8 bases, with 14 bases between. CDR3 length: 13 amino acids. CDR3 DNA sequence: TGTGCCAGCACCTTCCAAGGCGGGGAAAAACTGTTTTTT. Translation gives CASTFQGGEKLFF.

This clone was counted only a few times. The CDR3 nucleotides are TGTGCCAGCAGTGACAGTACTGGGGCCAACGTCCTGACTTTC. The encoded protein is CASSDSTGANVLTF. The chain employs TRBV25-1 and TRBJ2-6; no definite D call. From germline, CDR1 is MGHDK and CDR2 SYGVNS. Deletions cut 3 bases from V and 2 bases from J, with 5 bases between. The CDR3 is made up of 14 amino acids.

The V gene is TRBV6-5, the J gene TRBJ2-3; D possibly uses TRBD1 or TRBD2 (5 bases each). CDR3 length: 14 amino acids. Germline V gives CDR1 MNHEY, CDR2 SVGAGI. Trimming shortened V by 7 bases and J by 3 bases, and 14 bases separated the two germline ends. The CDR3 nucleotides are TGTGCCAGCAAGGTGGGGGTAGGAACAGATACGCAGTATTTT. Translated: CASKVGVGTDTQYF.

The rearrangement links TRBV15 to TRBJ2-1; D not resolved. Germline V CDR1 and CDR2: LNHNV, YYDKDF (reference sequence). V was clipped by 0 bases and J by 8 bases, with 5 bases between them. The CDR3 is 12 residues long. For the CDR3, the DNA is TGTGCCACCAGCAGAGATCGTTATGAGCAGTTCTTC. It is translated as CATSRDRYEQFF.

This clone was seen a few times. The CDR3: CASSLYPGGPGTQYF. DNA of the CDR3: TGTGCCAGCAGCTTATACCCGGGGGGGCCGGGTACGCAGTATTTT. The rearrangement joins TRBV7-3 to TRBJ2-3; TRBD2 matches 8 bases. J was trimmed by 8 bases and V by 2 bases; bases with no gene match: 9. This CDR3 has 15 amino acids. CDR1 and CDR2 (germline): SGHTA, FQGTGA.

The chain is built from TRBV6-5 and TRBJ1-1, with 7 bases that match TRBD1. The CDR3 extends over 14 amino acids. Germline CDR1 is MNHEY and CDR2 is SVGAGI. Losses at the gene ends were 4 bases for V and 3 bases for J; bases not matched to a gene: 5. Written as DNA, the CDR3 is TGTGCCAGCAGTTTCCCAGGGGGGGACACTGAAGCTTTCTTT. This translates into CASSFPGGDTEAFF.

The chain carries TRBV19 and TRBJ2-3; D may match TRBD1 or TRBD2 (6 bases each). Germline loops: CDR1 LNHDA, CDR2 SQIVND (reference sequence). CDR3 length equals 15 residues. The germline V and J ends were trimmed by 9 bases and 0 bases, with 16 bases remaining between them. CDR3 protein: CASRSRGASTDTQYF. The DNA for the CDR3 is TGTGCCAGCCGTTCGAGGGGGGCTAGCACAGATACGCAGTATTTT.

About this clone: The same CDR3 arises from other DNA sequences in this sample as well. The CDR3 loop reads CASSLVDQPQHF. The CDR3 bases are TGTGCCAGCAGCTTAGTGGACCAGCCCCAGCATTTT. This chain connects TRBV7-8 to TRBJ1-5; no clear D. The germline V gene encodes CDR1 SGHVS and CDR2 FQNEAQ. The CDR3 runs to 12 residues. V lost 1 base to trimming and J lost 7 bases, with 5 bases between them. The full variable domain, completed using reference TRBV7-8 and TRBJ1-5, is GAGVSQSPRYKVAKRGQDVALRCDPISGHVSLFWYQQALGQGPEFLTYFQNEAQLDKSGLPSDRFFAERPEGSVSTLKIQRTQQEDSAVYLCASSLVDQPQHFGDGTRLSIL.

This clone was detected ten times or more. This CDR3 is CASSGHMGGETQYF. The CDR3 DNA is TGTGCCAGCAGCGGTCACATGGGTGGGGAGACCCAGTACTTC. The chain is built from TRBV7-2 and TRBJ2-5; no firm D call. CDR3 size: 14 residues. Trimming took off 5 bases at V and 5 bases at J, with 15 bases between the two ends. The germline gives CDR1 SGHTA, CDR2 FQGNSA. The complete variable domain, with remaining parts taken from reference TRBV7-2 and TRBJ2-5, reads GAGVSQSPSNKVTEKGKDVELRCDPISGHTALYWYRQSLGQGLEFLIYFQGNSAPDKSGLPSDRFSAERTGGSVSTLTIQRTQQEDSAVYLCASSGHMGGETQYFGPGTRLLVL.

In the case of this clone: Other DNA sequences within the sample encode an identical CDR3. The CDR3 is CASRTTGTGANVLTF. DNA of the CDR3: TGTGCCAGCAGGACCACAGGGACTGGGGCCAACGTCCTGACTTTC. This chain joins TRBV28 and TRBJ2-6, with a possible D match to TRBD1 (6 bases). Deletions cut 6 bases from V and 2 bases from J, with 11 bases between. The length of the CDR3 is 15 residues. Germline-derived CDR1 and CDR2 are MDHEN and SYDVKM. The variable domain in full, with the rest retrieved from reference TRBV28 and TRBJ2-6, is DVKVTQSSRYLVKRTGEKVFLECVQDMDHENMFWYRQDPGLGLRLIYFSYDVKMKEKGDIPEGYSVSREKKERFSLILESASTNQTSMYLCASRTTGTGANVLTFGAGSRLTVL.

Only a few counts were recorded for this clone. This chain joins TRBV13 and TRBJ2-7, with 9 bases that match TRBD1. Trimming at V came to 6 bases and at J to 0 bases, leaving 6 bases not matched to a gene. Germline CDR1 reads PRHDT; CDR2 reads FYEKMQ (reference sequence). This CDR3 contains 15 residues. The CDR3 DNA reads as TGTGCCAGCAGTCGACGGACAGGGGTCTCCTACGAGCAGTACTTC. The encoded protein is CASSRRTGVSYEQYF.

The rearrangement uses TRBV2 and TRBJ1-5; D uncertain. V was shortened by 3 bases and J by 7 bases, with 4 bases between the two germline ends. Germline-derived CDR1 and CDR2 are SNHLY and FYNNEI. The CDR3 length is 11 residues. CDR3 bases: TGTGCCAGCAGTGATGGACAGCCCCAGCATTTT. It encodes CASSDGQPQHF.

This clone was recorded a few times. This chain connects TRBV5-1 to TRBJ2-5; a weak D match, TRBD2 (6 bases). The germline CDR1 and CDR2 sequences are SGHRS and YFSETQ. Trimming cost V 0 bases and J 5 bases, with 11 bases left between them. The CDR3 is made up of 14 amino acids. The CDR3 region is CASSLETRWETQYF. DNA for the CDR3: TGCGCCAGCAGCTTGGAGACTAGGTGGGAGACCCAGTACTTC.

This clone was observed a few times. The J gene is TRBJ1-4, the V gene TRBV9; unclear D gene. Germline lookup yields CDR1 SGDLS and CDR2 YYNGEE. V was pared by 3 bases and J by 5 bases, with 5 bases between. CDR3 length equals 12 residues. The CDR3 sequence: CASSGRNEKLFF. The CDR3 DNA follows: TGTGCCAGCAGCGGACGGAATGAAAAACTGTTTTTT.

The rearrangement uses TRBV5-4 and TRBJ2-7; TRBD1 aligns across 7 bases. Germline V gives CDR1 SGHNT, CDR2 YYREEE (reference sequence). The CDR3 extends over 16 amino acids. With V trimmed by 5 bases and J by 2 bases, 13 bases remained unmatched. DNA for the CDR3: TGTGCCAGCAGTGAGGGGGCGAAAGGAATGCCCTACGAGCAGTACTTC. Translated: CASSEGAKGMPYEQYF.

Comments on this clone: This sample includes further DNA sequences coding for the same CDR3. V is TRBV7-2 and J is TRBJ1-2; no clear D. The V gene's germline CDR1 is SGHTA and CDR2 FQGNSA. V was clipped by 1 base and J by 5 bases, with 5 bases between them. This CDR3 contains 12 residues. The CDR3 is CASSLVSYGYTF. CDR3 coding DNA: TGTGCCAGCAGCTTAGTTAGTTATGGCTACACCTTC.

This sequence joins TRBV28 and TRBJ2-1; D might be TRBD2 (7 bases). Between the trimmed V and J ends, which lost 6 bases and 6 bases, there was a span of 12 bases. CDR1 and CDR2 from the germline V gene are MDHEN and SYDVKM. CDR3 length: 13 residues. For the CDR3, the DNA is TGTGCCAGCAGACTGGCGGGGGCCAATGAGCAGTTCTTC. It yields the protein CASRLAGANEQFF.

The rearrangement links TRBV4-2 to TRBJ2-3, with D perhaps matching TRBD2 (5 bases). Germline V lookup: CDR1 LGHNA, CDR2 YNFKEQ. V was clipped by 1 base and J by 5 bases, with 13 bases between them. The CDR3 contains 15 residues. CDR3 sequence: CASSQGWFAGDTQYF. The CDR3 region has the DNA TGTGCCAGCAGCCAAGGATGGTTTGCGGGAGATACGCAGTATTTT.

This clone has only a few counts. V is TRBV5-4 and J is TRBJ2-2; D might be TRBD1 or TRBD2, each matching 5 bases. CDR1 is SGHNT and CDR2 is YYREEE in the germline V gene (reference sequence). CDR3 length: 16 amino acids. V shed 4 bases and J shed 7 bases, with 20 bases lying between them. CDR3 residues: CASSRLGEGRNGELFF. CDR3 nucleotides: TGTGCCAGCAGCCGCCTCGGCGAGGGGCGGAACGGGGAGCTGTTTTTT. The variable domain in full, with the rest retrieved from reference TRBV5-4 and TRBJ2-2, is ETGVTQSPTHLIKTRGQQVTLRCSSQSGHNTVSWYQQALGQGPQFIFQYYREEENGRGNFPPRFSGLQFPNYSSELNVNALELDDSALYLCASSRLGEGRNGELFFGEGSRLTVL.